These 6 T cell receptor beta chains share one sample of origin, sequenced in a study of CD8+CD57+ T cells in acquired aplastic anemia. It was genomic DNA that served as the template for profiling TCR beta VDJ and CDR3. TCRdb re-called the reads through MiXCR, storing one row per CDR3 protein. Of fewer than 250,000 distinct CDR3 sequences in the sample, about half are singletons; the top ten hold roughly 15%. The sequenced sample consisted of sorted CD4+, CD8+, or CD8+CD57+ T cells (not recorded which) from PBMCs. These receptor sequences come from a human donor in good health, serving as a control.

This clonotype was observed a single time. J is TRBJ1-2 and V is TRBV7-9, with D perhaps TRBD1 (6 bases). CDR3 size: 13 residues. V was cut by 6 bases and J by 6 bases, with 14 bases left in between. From germline, CDR1 is SEHNR and CDR2 FQNEAQ (reference sequence). CDR3 in DNA: TGTGCCAGCAGACGAGGGGGGAGTGATGGCTACACCTTC. Residues: CASRRGGSDGYTF. Drawing the rest from reference TRBV7-9 and TRBJ1-2, the complete variable domain is DTGVSQNPRHKITKRGQNVTFRCDPISEHNRLYWYRQTLGQGPEFLTYFQNEAQLEKSRLLSDRFSAERPKGSFSTLEIQRTEQGDSAMYLCASRRGGSDGYTFGSGTRLTVV.

Notes on this clonotype: A read error may be the cause here, since a much bigger clone is one base away. The chain is built from TRBV10-1 and TRBJ2-7; unclear D gene. The CDR3 is made up of 13 amino acids. CDR1 WNHNN and CDR2 SYGVQD come from the germline V gene (reference sequence). The CDR3 region is CASHPEVSYEQYF. In DNA, the CDR3 is TGTGCCTCCCACCCAGAGGTCTCCTACGAGCAGTACTTC.

This clonotype showed up many times. V gene TRBV9 combines with J gene TRBJ2-7; 8 positions match TRBD1. The J segment lost 2 bases and the V segment lost 0 bases, leaving 4 bases of the junction unmatched. Germline V gene data show CDR1 as SGDLS and CDR2 as YYNGEE. The CDR3 covers 15 residues. The CDR3 bases are TGTGCCAGCAGCGTAGCCGTGGGACAGGCCTACGAGCAGTACTTC. It specifies CASSVAVGQAYEQYF.

This clonotype was picked up many times. V and J are TRBV20-1 and TRBJ1-3; D unclear. With 3 bases removed from V and 0 bases from J, the gap between germline ends came to 12 bases. This CDR3 comprises 15 residues. Germline lookup yields CDR1 DFQATT and CDR2 SNEGSKA (reference sequence). The CDR3: CSARDGSSSGNTIYF. The CDR3 bases are TGCAGTGCTAGGGACGGCAGCTCCTCTGGAAACACCATATATTTT.

The V and J genes are TRBV2 and TRBJ2-3; D may be TRBD1 (6 bases). The J call could be wrong; TRBJ1-5 is a better fit for the DNA end. The CDR3 has 13 amino acids. Germline V gene sequence: CDR1 SNHLY, CDR2 FYNNEI. Written as DNA, the CDR3 is TGTGCCAACGCCGGGGGGCGCGCAGATACGCAGCATTTT. This gives the protein CANAGGRADTQHF.

The chain links TRBV19 to TRBJ1-1; 8 bases agree with TRBD1. Germline loops: CDR1 LNHDA, CDR2 SQIVND (reference sequence). The J segment lost 5 bases and the V segment lost 8 bases, leaving 10 bases of the junction unmatched. CDR3 size: 14 residues. The DNA for the CDR3 is TGTGCCAGTGGAGGACAGGGTGAGTCGACTGAAGCTTTCTTT. Amino acid sequence: CASGGQGESTEAFF. Supplemented by reference TRBV19 and TRBJ1-1, the full variable domain reads DGGITQSPKYLFRKEGQNVTLSCEQNLNHDAMYWYRQDPGQGLRLIYYSQIVNDFQKGDIAEGYSVSREKKESFPLTVTSAQKNPTAFYLCASGGQGESTEAFFGQGTRLTVV.